What follows are 21 T cell receptor beta chains derived from one specimen sequenced in a study of regulatory T cells in long-lasting Graves disease. The sample's time point: newly diagnosed GD, antithyroid drugs for less than 3 months. With RNA extracted from PBMCs as input, the TCR library was made. Both iRepertoire HTBI primers and Arm-PCR of CDR3 regions were used to build the TCR beta libraries. TCRdb reanalysed the multiplex PCR reads using MiXCR and keeps one entry per CDR3 protein. The sample has about 330,000 distinct CDR3 sequences, 16% seen once. These data were also reused for a study on T cells in Graves' hyperthyroidism and ophthalmopathy.

The sequenced sample was peripheral blood mononuclear cells (PBMCs), obtained at new diagnosis, from a patient treated with antithyroid drugs. The receptor source for this set is a woman between 18 and 30 years old with Graves disease.

Many counts were recorded for this clonotype. The chain recombines TRBV5-1 with TRBJ1-1; D gene unclear. The V gene's germline CDR1 is SGHRS and CDR2 YFSETQ. V was cut by 1 base and J by 8 bases, with 12 bases left in between. The CDR3 runs 13 residues. CDR3 protein: CASSLPTEGEAFF. The CDR3 DNA reads TGCGCCAGCAGCTTGCCGACCGAGGGCGAAGCTTTCTTT.

This clonotype was picked up a small number of times. The genes are TRBV19 and TRBJ1-1; D uncertain. CDR3 length: 15 residues. V was cut by 3 bases and J by 6 bases, with 17 bases left in between. Germline assignment: CDR1 LNHDA and CDR2 SQIVND (reference sequence). The CDR3 DNA reads TGTGCCAGTAGTATTTCCTCGGGTTTTGGCCCTGAAGCTTTCTTT. Translating it yields CASSISSGFGPEAFF.

Many counts were recorded for this clonotype. The chain joins TRBV11-1 to TRBJ2-7, with D possibly being TRBD2 (6 bases). CDR3 length: 15 amino acids. Deletions cut 2 bases from V and 2 bases from J, with 13 bases between. Germline CDR1 and CDR2: SGHAT and FQDESV (reference sequence). The CDR3 is CASSLTEGSPYEQYF. The CDR3 DNA is TGTGCCAGCAGCTTAACGGAGGGTAGTCCCTACGAGCAGTACTTC.

This clonotype was recorded at least ten times. The chain is built from TRBV12-3 or TRBV12-4 and TRBJ1-5, with D hard to call. The CDR3 runs 13 residues. Trimming stripped 5 bases from V and 1 base from J, with 6 bases between. The CDR3 loop is CASSVMSNQPQHF. In DNA form, the CDR3 reads TGTGCCAGCAGTGTGATGAGCAATCAGCCCCAGCATTTT.

V usage is TRBV4-1 and J usage is TRBJ1-5; tentative D call: TRBD1 (6 bases). The CDR3 spans 16 residues. Germline V gene lookup returns CDR1 MGHRA and CDR2 YSYEKL. Trimming pared 3 bases from V and 3 bases from J, leaving 15 bases between. The chain's CDR3 is CASSHRAGADNQPQHF. CDR3 nucleotide sequence: TGCGCCAGCAGCCATCGGGCAGGGGCAGACAATCAGCCCCAGCATTTT.

This clonotype was seen only a few times. V gene TRBV6-1 combines with J gene TRBJ1-5; 7 bases match TRBD1. V dropped 6 bases and J dropped 7; count of bases not matched to a gene: 6. Germline V gives CDR1 MNHNS, CDR2 SASEGT. The CDR3 length is 13 residues. In nucleotides, the CDR3 is TGTGCCAGCAGAACAGGGGCGGGACAGCCCCAGCATTTT. Its translation is CASRTGAGQPQHF.

In its sample, this clonotype was seen many times. This sequence joins TRBV3-1 and TRBJ1-1, with 11 bases lining up with TRBD1. V dropped 5 bases and J dropped 7; count of bases not matched to a gene: 9. In germline, CDR1 is LGHDT, CDR2 YNNKEL (reference sequence). The CDR3 length is 15 residues. CDR3 nucleotide sequence: TGTGCCAGCAGCAGGACCGGGACAGGGGGGATTGAAGCTTTCTTT. This encodes CASSRTGTGGIEAFF.

The chain combines TRBV20-1 with TRBJ1-2, with D perhaps matching TRBD1 (6 bases). V was cut by 7 bases and J by 3 bases, with 12 bases left in between. The CDR3 is 12 residues long. In germline, CDR1 is DFQATT, CDR2 SNEGSKA (reference sequence). CDR3 in amino acids: CSVGRGDYGYTF. CDR3 DNA: TGCAGTGTGGGAAGGGGGGACTATGGCTACACCTTC.

V is TRBV18 and J is TRBJ1-1; TRBD1 matches at 9 bases. V shed 8 bases and J 5 bases; nucleotides not matched to a gene: 9. The CDR3 is 14 amino acids. Germline V gene sequence: CDR1 KGHSH, CDR2 LQKENI. As DNA, the CDR3 is TGTGCCAGCAGCCCACAGGGGGCTGGTACTGAAGCTTTCTTT. Amino acid sequence: CASSPQGAGTEAFF. The full variable domain, in which reference TRBV18 and TRBJ1-1 provide the parts outside the CDR3, is NAGVMQNPRHLVRRRGQEARLRCSPMKGHSHVYWYRQLPEEGLKFMVYLQKENIIDESGMPKERFSAEFPKEGPSILRIQQVVRGDSAAYFCASSPQGAGTEAFFGQGTRLTVV.

The chain uses TRBV19 and TRBJ1-5; the match to TRBD1 covers 7 bases. The germline V gene has CDR1 LNHDA and CDR2 SQIVND (reference sequence). The CDR3 runs to 15 residues. With V trimmed by 6 bases and J by 0 bases, 5 bases remained unmatched. In DNA form, the CDR3 reads TGTGCCAGTAGCCCCGACAGGGTTAGCAATCAGCCCCAGCATTTT. It yields the protein CASSPDRVSNQPQHF.

The chain is built from TRBV29-1 and TRBJ2-5; D is possibly TRBD1 (6 bases). Looked up from germline, CDR1 is SQVTM and CDR2 is ANQGSEA. Between the trimmed V and J ends, which lost 0 bases and 1 base, there was a span of 6 bases. The CDR3 covers 13 residues. In nucleotides, the CDR3 is TGCAGCGTTGAAGAGGGGGCCCAAGAGACCCAGTACTTC. Protein: CSVEEGAQETQYF.

To note about this clonotype: Just one base apart from a much larger clone, this may be a read error. This chain links TRBV5-1 with TRBJ2-5; 10 bases align to TRBD1. The CDR3 has 16 residues. The germline V gene encodes CDR1 SGHRS and CDR2 YFSETQ. Here the CDR3 DNA reads TGCGCCAGCAGCTTGGAGGGACAGGGGCTCCAAGAGGCCCAGTACTTC. It yields the protein CASSLEGQGLQEAQYF.

A few counts support this clonotype. This sequence joins TRBV5-1 and TRBJ2-2, with 13 nucleotides matching TRBD2. The CDR3 spans 18 residues. CDR1 and CDR2 (germline): SGHRS, YFSETQ. V dropped 4 bases and J dropped 0; count of bases not matched to a gene: 6. The CDR3 region is CASSSQGTSGTNTGELFF. The CDR3 bases are TGCGCCAGCAGCAGCCAAGGGACTAGCGGGACGAACACCGGGGAGCTGTTTTTT.

In its sample, this clonotype was seen many times. The V and J genes are TRBV7-8 and TRBJ2-3; D gene uncertain. The germline V gene has CDR1 SGHVS and CDR2 FQNEAQ. The V end was cut by 2 bases, the J end by 8 bases, with 11 bases between. The CDR3 has 13 residues. CDR3 DNA sequence: TGTGCCAGCAGCTTAACTCAGGAGATTACGCAGTATTTT. Amino acids: CASSLTQEITQYF.

The gene calls are TRBV19 and TRBJ2-2, with 9 positions matching TRBD1. J was trimmed by 2 bases and V by 3 bases; bases with no gene match: 13. The CDR3 totals 19 residues. The germline CDR1 and CDR2 sequences are LNHDA and SQIVND (reference sequence). The CDR3 bases are TGTGCCAGTAGTATTGGGACATGGACAGGGGCGCTCAACACCGGGGAGCTGTTTTTT. This codes for CASSIGTWTGALNTGELFF.

This clonotype was picked up a small number of times. The J gene is TRBJ2-1, the V gene TRBV29-1; D is perhaps TRBD1 or TRBD2 (5 bases each). Trimming took 8 bases from V and 4 from J, leaving 18 bases between them. CDR3 length: 14 residues. CDR1 SQVTM and CDR2 ANQGSEA come from the germline V gene. The CDR3 spells CSTRRRGDYNEQFF. CDR3 coding DNA: TGCAGCACCCGCAGACGAGGGGATTACAATGAGCAGTTCTTC.

This clonotype was observed at least ten times. The chain has TRBV5-1 and TRBJ2-3, with D tentatively TRBD2 (6 bases). CDR1 is SGHRS and CDR2 is YFSETQ in the germline V gene. This CDR3 has 13 amino acids. V lost 4 bases and J 6 bases, leaving 12 bases between the germline ends. CDR3 coding DNA: TGCGCCAGCAGCCCTGGGACTCTGGATACGCAGTATTTT. It translates to CASSPGTLDTQYF.

This clonotype was seen at least ten times. V and J are TRBV30 and TRBJ2-1; D may be TRBD1 (5 bases). The CDR3 is 15 amino acids. V was trimmed by 2 bases and J by 2 bases, leaving 13 bases between them. Germline values: CDR1 GTSNPN, CDR2 SVGIG (reference sequence). The CDR3 nucleotides read TGTGCCTGGAGTATTACAGGTCGCCCCTACAATGAGCAGTTCTTC. Protein: CAWSITGRPYNEQFF.

This clonotype was picked up many times. This rearrangement joins TRBV7-8 to TRBJ1-2, with 8 bases lining up with TRBD1. The trim removed 5 bases at V and 8 bases at J, leaving 13 bases unmatched. Germline V gene lookup returns CDR1 SGHVS and CDR2 FQNEAQ. The CDR3 contains 15 residues. The CDR3 is CASSPYGQGFYGYTF. DNA of the CDR3: TGTGCCAGCAGCCCCTACGGACAGGGTTTTTACGGCTACACCTTC.

This clonotype has more than one count but fewer than ten. V gene TRBV6-1 combines with J gene TRBJ2-1; D not certain. The CDR3 covers 12 residues. Germline CDR1 MNHNS, CDR2 SASEGT. V dropped 8 bases and J dropped 4 bases, with 9 bases sitting between them. CDR3 loop: CASSVKYNEQFF. CDR3 DNA: TGTGCCAGCTCCGTGAAGTACAATGAGCAGTTCTTC.

This clonotype has a count of ten or more. The V and J genes are TRBV5-5 and TRBJ2-5; 9 bases agree with TRBD2. CDR1 is SGHKS, CDR2 YYEKEE, per germline (reference sequence). CDR3 length: 15 amino acids. V gave up 4 bases and J gave up 5 bases; unmatched junction bases: 9. CDR3 DNA sequence: TGTGCCAGCAGCCGCGAGCGGGAGGTTTGGGAGACCCAGTACTTC. Its translation is CASSREREVWETQYF. Full variable domain (remainder filled in from reference TRBV5-5 and TRBJ2-5): DAGVTQSPTHLIKTRGQQVTLRCSPISGHKSVSWYQQVLGQGPQFIFQYYEKEERGRGNFPDRFSARQFPNYSSELNVNALLLGDSALYLCASSREREVWETQYFGPGTRLLVL.